The following is a T cell receptor beta chain sequence with its context. Its antigen is as yet unknown. These data are taken from a study of shared clonotypes between healthy human individuals. Study context: CD8 memory received one plate per donor, CD8 naive two, CD4 memory three and CD4 naive three. Whole-study results and caveats: Non-shared clonotypes had lower generation probabilities than clonotypes shared by all four sorted-subset donors. Naive subsets generally had larger estimated richness than memory subsets.

V trimming: 6 bases; J trimming: 1 base; junction bases outside the gene matches: 11. This CDR3 is built from 17 residues. Germline lookup yields CDR1 SGHAT and CDR2 FQNNGV. In the study's own analysis: Filtering was not the same, since immunoSEQ gave junction-only sequences without quality scores. Profiling relied on immunoSEQ multiplex PCR, and the TCRdb table lists in-frame clones only, not all of them. V and J calls and clone size are copied from that table; D and trimming were computed from the DNA. The repertoire holds approximately 1.5 million clones, approximately 98.5% seen once, with 0.3% to 0.45% in the top ten.

The sequencing input was naive CD4+ T cells sorted from blood. The subset: CD45RA+ positively selected. The rearrangement uses TRBV11-2 and TRBJ2-1; TRBD2 aligns across 8 bases. This TCR came from a man in his thirties or forties in good health. Here the CDR3 DNA reads TGTGCCAGCAGTCATGGGGGCCTAGCGGGTTCCTACAATGAGCAGTTCTTC. It specifies CASSHGGLAGSYNEQFF. The complete variable domain, with remaining parts taken from reference TRBV11-2 and TRBJ2-1, reads EAGVAQSPRYKIIEKRQSVAFWCNPISGHATLYWYQQILGQGPKLLIQFQNNGVVDDSQLPKDRFSAERLKGVDSTLKIQPAKLEDSAVYLCASSHGGLAGSYNEQFFGPGTRLTVL.